The TCR beta chain under discussion was sequenced for a study of CD8 T cells in ankylosing spondylitis. 5'-RACE, quantitative and with molecular barcodes, yielded the TCR beta libraries. TCRdb reanalysed the 5' RACE reads using MiXCR and keeps one entry per CDR3 protein. The table shows more than 650,000 distinct CDR3 sequences, with roughly 12% occurring only once. Study-wide results and limits: Characteristic, it appeared, of ankylosing spondylitis blood was a TCR beta motif of several highly homologous variants. There was reportedly significant enrichment of clones that were disease-linked in matched ankylosing spondylitis synovial fluid.

This clonotype came up a few times. The antigen is not known. The receptor's source is a male donor with ankylosing spondylitis. Material for sequencing was blood, either unsorted or a sorted T cell fraction (not recorded which).

The CDR3 protein is CASSQVPLAGNTGELFF. The CDR3 region has the DNA TGTGCCAGCAGCCAAGTCCCACTAGCGGGAAACACCGGGGAGCTGTTTTTT. The chain is built from TRBV4-2 and TRBJ2-2; 10 bases map to TRBD2. The CDR3 has 17 residues. Unmatched junction bases numbered 4, after V lost 1 base and J lost 2 bases. The germline V gene has CDR1 LGHNA and CDR2 YNFKEQ.